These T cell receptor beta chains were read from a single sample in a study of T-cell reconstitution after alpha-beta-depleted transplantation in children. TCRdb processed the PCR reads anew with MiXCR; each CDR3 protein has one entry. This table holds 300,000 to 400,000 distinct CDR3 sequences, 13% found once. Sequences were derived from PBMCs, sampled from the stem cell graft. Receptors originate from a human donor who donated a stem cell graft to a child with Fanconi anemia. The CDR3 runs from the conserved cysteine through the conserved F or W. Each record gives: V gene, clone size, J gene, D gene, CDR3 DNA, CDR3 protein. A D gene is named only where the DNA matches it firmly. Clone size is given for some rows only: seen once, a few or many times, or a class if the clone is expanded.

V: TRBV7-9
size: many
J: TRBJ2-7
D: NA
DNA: TGTGCCAGCACGATCGGGGATTCCTACGAGCAGTACTTC
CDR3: CASTIGDSYEQYF

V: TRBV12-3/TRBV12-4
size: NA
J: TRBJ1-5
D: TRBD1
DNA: TGTGCCAGCAGTCCCTACAGGGGGCAGGGTCAGCCCCAGCATTTT
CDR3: CASSPYRGQGQPQHF

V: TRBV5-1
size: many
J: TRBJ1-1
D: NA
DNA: TGTGCCAGCAGCTTAGACAGCTTGAACACTGAAGCTTTCTTT
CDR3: CASSLDSLNTEAFF

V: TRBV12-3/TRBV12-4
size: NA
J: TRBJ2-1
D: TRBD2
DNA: TGTGTCAGCAGTTTAGCCGGGGGGTTCAATAAGCAGTTCTTC
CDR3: CVSSLAGGFNKQFF

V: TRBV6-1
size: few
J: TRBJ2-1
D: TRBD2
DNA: TGTGCCAGCAGGGGACTAGCGGGGGGAAGCTCCTACAATGAGCAGTTCTTC
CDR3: CASRGLAGGSSYNEQFF

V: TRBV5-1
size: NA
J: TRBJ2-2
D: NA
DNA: TGCGCCAGCAGTTGGCCGGGGGACACCGGGGAGCTGTTTTTT
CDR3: CASSWPGDTGELFF

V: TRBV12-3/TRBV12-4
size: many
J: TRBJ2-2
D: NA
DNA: TGTGCCAGCAGTCTGAACACACCGGGGGTCGCCGGGGAGCTGTTTTTT
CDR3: CASSLNTPGVAGELFF

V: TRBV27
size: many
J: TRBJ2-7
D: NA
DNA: TGTGCCAGCACCCTGGGAAACGAGCAGTACTTC
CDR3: CASTLGNEQYF

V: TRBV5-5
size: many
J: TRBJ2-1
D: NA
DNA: TGTGCCAGCAGATACCACAGGGATGGTGAGCAGTTCTTC
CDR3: CASRYHRDGEQFF

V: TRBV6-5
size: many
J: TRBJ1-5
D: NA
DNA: TGTGCCAGCAGTTCGGTGAGGGGGATAAATCAGCCCCAGCATTTT
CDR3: CASSSVRGINQPQHF

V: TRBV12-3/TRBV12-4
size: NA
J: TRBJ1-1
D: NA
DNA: TGTGCCAGCACCCCGGACAAGGTGTACACTGAAGCTTTCTTT
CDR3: CASTPDKVYTEAFF

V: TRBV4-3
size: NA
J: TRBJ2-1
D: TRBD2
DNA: TGCGCCAGCAGCCAAGATCCAGCGGGGGCCGTGAGCTCCTACAATGAGCAGTTCTTC
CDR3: CASSQDPAGAVSSYNEQFF

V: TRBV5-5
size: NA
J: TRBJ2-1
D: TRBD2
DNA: TGTGCCAGCAGCTTGGACCGGGTAGCGGGGGCGAGTGAGCAGTTCTTC
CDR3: CASSLDRVAGASEQFF

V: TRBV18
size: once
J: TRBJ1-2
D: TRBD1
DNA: TGTGCCAGCTCACCACGGGAGACAGGGCTGGGCTATGGCTACACCTTC
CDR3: CASSPRETGLGYGYTF

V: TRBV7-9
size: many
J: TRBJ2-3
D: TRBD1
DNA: TGTGCCAGCAGCTTCGACCGGGACAGCCTCACAGATACGCAGTATTTT
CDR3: CASSFDRDSLTDTQYF

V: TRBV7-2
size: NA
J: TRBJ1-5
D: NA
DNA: TGTGCCAGCAGCTTAGGCCCGGGACATAGCAATCAGCCCCAGCATTTT
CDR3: CASSLGPGHSNQPQHF

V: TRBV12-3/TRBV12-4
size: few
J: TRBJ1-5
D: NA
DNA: TGTGCCAGCAGTCCGATAGGTTTAACGCCCCAGCATTTT
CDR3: CASSPIGLTPQHF

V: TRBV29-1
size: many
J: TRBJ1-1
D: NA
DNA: TGCAGCGTTCTAACGGATATGAACACTGAAGCTTTCTTT
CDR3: CSVLTDMNTEAFF

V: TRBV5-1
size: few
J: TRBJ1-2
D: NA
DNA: TGCGCCAGCTCAGAGCAGGGGTCTAACTATGGCTACACCTTC
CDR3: CASSEQGSNYGYTF

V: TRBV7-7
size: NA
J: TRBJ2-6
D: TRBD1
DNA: TGTGCCAGCAGTGAATCCGGGACAGGGGGCTCTGGGGCCAACGTCCTGACTTTC
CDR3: CASSESGTGGSGANVLTF

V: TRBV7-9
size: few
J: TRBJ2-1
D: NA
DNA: TGTGCCAGCAGCAAGTTGGTAGACTACAATGAGCAGTTCTTC
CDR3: CASSKLVDYNEQFF

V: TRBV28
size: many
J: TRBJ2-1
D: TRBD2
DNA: TGTGCCAGCAGTTTATGGGAACGGGGGGGCCCTTCGTCCTACAATGAGCAGTTCTTC
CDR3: CASSLWERGGPSSYNEQFF